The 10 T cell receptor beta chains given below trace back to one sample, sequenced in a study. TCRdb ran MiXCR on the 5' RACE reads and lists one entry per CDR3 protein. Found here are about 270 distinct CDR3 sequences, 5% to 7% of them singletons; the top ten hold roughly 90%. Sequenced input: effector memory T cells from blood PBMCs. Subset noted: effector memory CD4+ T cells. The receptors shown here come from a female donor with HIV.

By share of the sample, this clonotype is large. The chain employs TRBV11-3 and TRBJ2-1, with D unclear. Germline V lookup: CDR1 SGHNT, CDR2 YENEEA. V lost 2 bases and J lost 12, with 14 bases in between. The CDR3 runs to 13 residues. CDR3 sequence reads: CASSLNLRDTQFF. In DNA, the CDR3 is TGTGCCAGCAGCTTAAATTTAAGGGATACGCAGTTCTTC.

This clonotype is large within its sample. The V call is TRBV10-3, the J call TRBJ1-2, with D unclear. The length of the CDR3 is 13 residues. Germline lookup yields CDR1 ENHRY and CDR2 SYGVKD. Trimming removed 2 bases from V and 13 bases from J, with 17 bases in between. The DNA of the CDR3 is TGTGCCATCAGTGAGCCGCGCACGCCGGTGACCACCTTC. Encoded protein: CAISEPRTPVTTF.

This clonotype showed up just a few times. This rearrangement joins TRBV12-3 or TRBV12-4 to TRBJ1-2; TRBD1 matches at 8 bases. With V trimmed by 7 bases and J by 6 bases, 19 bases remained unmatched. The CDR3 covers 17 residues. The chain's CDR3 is CASKHPDRARFNDGYTF. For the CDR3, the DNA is TGTGCCAGCAAACACCCGGACAGGGCGCGGTTTAATGATGGCTACACCTTC.

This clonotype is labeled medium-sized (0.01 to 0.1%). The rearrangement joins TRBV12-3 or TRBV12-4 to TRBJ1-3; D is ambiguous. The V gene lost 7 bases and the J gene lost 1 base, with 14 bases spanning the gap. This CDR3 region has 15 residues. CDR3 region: CASTPARISGNTIYF. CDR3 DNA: TGTGCCAGCACTCCAGCGAGGATTTCTGGAAACACCATATATTTT.

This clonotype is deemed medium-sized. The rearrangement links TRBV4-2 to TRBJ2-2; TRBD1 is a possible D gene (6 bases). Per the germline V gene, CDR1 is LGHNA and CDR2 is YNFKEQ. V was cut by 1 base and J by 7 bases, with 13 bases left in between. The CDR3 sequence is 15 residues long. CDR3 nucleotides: TGTGCCAGCAGCCAAGGAGGGGGTCGGGGCGGGGAGCTGTTTTTT. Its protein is CASSQGGGRGGELFF.

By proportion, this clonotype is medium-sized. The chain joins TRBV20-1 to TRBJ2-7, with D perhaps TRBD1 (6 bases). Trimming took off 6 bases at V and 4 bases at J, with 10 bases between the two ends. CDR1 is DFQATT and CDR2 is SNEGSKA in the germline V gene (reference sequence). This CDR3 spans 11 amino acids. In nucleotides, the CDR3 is TGCAGTGCCGGGGACAATTACGAGCAGTACGTC. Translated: CSAGDNYEQYV.

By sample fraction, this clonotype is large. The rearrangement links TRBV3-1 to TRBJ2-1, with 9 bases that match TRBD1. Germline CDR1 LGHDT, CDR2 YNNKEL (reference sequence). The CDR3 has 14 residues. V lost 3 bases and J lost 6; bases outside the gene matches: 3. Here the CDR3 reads CASSHGTGSNEQFF. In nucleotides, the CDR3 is TGTGCCAGCAGCCACGGGACAGGGAGCAATGAGCAGTTCTTC.

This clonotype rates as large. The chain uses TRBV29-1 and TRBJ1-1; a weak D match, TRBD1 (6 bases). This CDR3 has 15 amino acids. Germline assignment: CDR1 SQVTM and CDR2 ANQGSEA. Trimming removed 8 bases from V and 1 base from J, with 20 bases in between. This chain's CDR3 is CSTGKGGRGNTEAFF. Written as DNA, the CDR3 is TGCAGCACTGGGAAGGGGGGAAGGGGGAACACTGAAGCTTTCTTT.

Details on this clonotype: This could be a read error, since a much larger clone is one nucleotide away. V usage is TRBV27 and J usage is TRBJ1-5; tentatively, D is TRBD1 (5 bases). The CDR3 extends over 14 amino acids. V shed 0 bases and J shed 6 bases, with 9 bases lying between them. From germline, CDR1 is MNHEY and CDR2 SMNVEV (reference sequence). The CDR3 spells CASSLSGPGQPQHF. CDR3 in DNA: TGTGCCAGCAGTTTATCGGGGCCAGGTCAGCCCCAGCATTTT.

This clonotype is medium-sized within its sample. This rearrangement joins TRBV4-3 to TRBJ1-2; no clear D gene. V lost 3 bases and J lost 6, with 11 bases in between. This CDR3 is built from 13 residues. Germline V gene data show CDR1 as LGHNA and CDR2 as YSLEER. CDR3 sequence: CASSHSMRDGYTF. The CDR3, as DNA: TGCGCCAGCAGCCACTCTATGAGAGATGGCTACACCTTC.